One and the same sample provided the 30 T cell receptor beta chains below, sequenced in a study of identical twins. Each CDR3 protein gets one entry after TCRdb re-called the 5' RACE reads with MiXCR. Of more than 1.5 million distinct CDR3 sequences listed, around 33% are singletons. The sample comprised cord blood. The receptor source for this set is a newborn girl in good health.

This clonotype was seen more than once but under ten times. This chain uses TRBV20-1 with TRBJ1-2, with 8 nucleotides matching TRBD1. This CDR3 comprises 16 residues. CDR1 and CDR2 (germline): DFQATT, SNEGSKA (reference sequence). V was clipped by 3 bases and J by 6 bases; unmatched bases: 15. Here the CDR3 reads CSARPPIQQGGDGYTF. In nucleotides, the CDR3 is TGCAGTGCTAGGCCCCCCATTCAACAGGGGGGGGATGGCTACACCTTC.

This rearrangement joins TRBV4-1 to TRBJ1-2; no clear D. The V and J ends lost 1 base and 6 bases respectively, with 15 bases between them. The CDR3 length is 15 residues. CDR1 MGHRA and CDR2 YSYEKL come from the germline V gene. CDR3 residues: CASSQANRDFDGYTF. In nucleotides, the CDR3 is TGCGCCAGCAGCCAAGCGAATAGGGATTTTGATGGCTACACCTTC.

V and J are TRBV12-3 or TRBV12-4 and TRBJ2-5; 7 bases agree with TRBD2. The V gene end was trimmed by 6 bases and the J gene end by 1 base; junction bases not matched to a gene: 5. The CDR3 totals 14 residues. DNA for the CDR3: TGTGCCAGCAGCCGGGACTACCCCCAAGAGACCCAGTACTTC. Protein: CASSRDYPQETQYF.

This clonotype came up a few times. The genes are TRBV7-9 and TRBJ1-6; unclear D gene. The CDR3 sequence is 15 residues long. Trimming shortened V by 5 bases and J by 5 bases, and 13 bases separated the two germline ends. The germline V gene has CDR1 SEHNR and CDR2 FQNEAQ (reference sequence). CDR3 residues: CASSPSRLNNSPLHF. CDR3 bases: TGTGCCAGCAGCCCCTCGAGACTCAATAATTCACCCCTCCACTTT.

The chain joins TRBV1 to TRBJ2-1; the table's D call TRBD2 went unverified against the DNA. TRBV1 is classified as a pseudogene. The CDR3 covers 19 residues. CDR3: CTSSQDRTSGRAVYNEQFF. CDR3 sequence (DNA): TGCACCAGCAGCCAAGATCGGACTAGCGGGAGGGCGGTCTACAATGAGCAGTTCTTC.

This rearrangement joins TRBV5-1 to TRBJ2-2, with 10 bases fitting TRBD1. J gave up 1 base and V 2 bases, and 5 bases lay outside the gene matches. CDR3 length equals 17 residues. Germline V CDR1 and CDR2: SGHRS, YFSETQ. The CDR3 DNA reads as TGCGCCAGCAGCTTCGACCGGGACAGGGGGAACACCGGGGAGCTGTTTTTT. Amino acid sequence: CASSFDRDRGNTGELFF.

V is TRBV12-3 or TRBV12-4 and J is TRBJ2-1; 7 bases line up with TRBD2. The CDR3 has 19 amino acids. The V gene end was trimmed by 6 bases and the J gene end by 0 bases; junction bases not matched to a gene: 17. The CDR3 DNA reads TGTGCCAGCAGGCCCGGGGCAGGGACTATGTACAGCTCCTACAATGAGCAGTTCTTC. Translation: CASRPGAGTMYSSYNEQFF.

The chain's CDR3 is CASSFAPGELFF. CDR3 bases: TGTGCCAGCAGTTTCGCCCCCGGGGAGCTGTTTTTT. The chain uses TRBV12-3 or TRBV12-4 and TRBJ2-2; D is ambiguous. The V end was cut by 3 bases, the J end by 6 bases, with 5 bases between. The CDR3 has 12 residues.

This clonotype was observed once. The rearrangement links TRBV20-1 to TRBJ1-6, with 7 bases that match TRBD1. Trimming took 5 bases from V and 7 from J; bases not matched to a gene: 11. Germline V gives CDR1 DFQATT, CDR2 SNEGSKA (reference sequence). CDR3 length: 15 amino acids. Written as DNA, the CDR3 is TGCAGTGCTGAGCCCAGACAGGGAGGAAATTCACCCCTCCACTTT. Protein: CSAEPRQGGNSPLHF.

This rearrangement joins TRBV2 to TRBJ1-1, with D tentatively TRBD1 (5 bases). V shed 7 bases and J shed 3 bases, with 18 bases lying between them. This CDR3 spans 15 amino acids. Germline-derived CDR1 and CDR2 are SNHLY and FYNNEI. The CDR3 protein is CASIRGSQDDTEAFF. Here the CDR3 DNA reads TGTGCCAGCATTAGGGGATCCCAGGATGACACTGAAGCTTTCTTT.

This clonotype was seen more than once but under ten times. The V gene is TRBV5-6, the J gene TRBJ1-1, with a tentative D call TRBD1 (5 bases). V was pared by 2 bases and J by 5 bases, with 10 bases between. Germline assignment: CDR1 SGHDT and CDR2 YYEEEE. The CDR3 totals 13 residues. The CDR3 DNA sequence: TGTGCCAGCAGCTTCACGGGGCGGACTGAAGCTTTCTTT. Residues: CASSFTGRTEAFF.

Concerning this clonotype itself: Because the CDR3 is missing its conserved closing phenylalanine or tryptophan, this is likely a read error. V is TRBV20-1 and J is TRBJ2-1; 14 bases fit TRBD2. The CDR3 covers 16 residues. CDR1 is DFQATT and CDR2 is SNEGSKA in the germline V gene (reference sequence). With 6 bases clipped from V and 7 bases from J, the junction kept 11 bases outside the gene matches. CDR3 bases: TGCAGTGCAACACAGGGACTAGCGGGGGCAGGGAATGAGCAGTTCTTA. Translated: CSATQGLAGAGNEQFL.

The sample holds a few counts of this clonotype. The chain combines TRBV20-1 with TRBJ2-3, with 11 positions matching TRBD2. V shed 6 bases and J 3 bases; nucleotides not matched to a gene: 17. This CDR3 is built from 18 residues. CDR1 is DFQATT, CDR2 SNEGSKA, per germline (reference sequence). The CDR3 region is CSAQSTGTSGRGTDTQYF. The CDR3 coding sequence is TGCAGTGCCCAAAGCACCGGGACTAGCGGCCGAGGGACAGATACGCAGTATTTT.

This clonotype showed up just a few times. The chain recombines TRBV18 with TRBJ1-4; weak D call: TRBD1 (5 bases). The CDR3 length is 11 residues. V shed 5 bases and J shed 8 bases, with 6 bases lying between them. CDR1 and CDR2 (germline): KGHSH, LQKENI. The CDR3 DNA sequence: TGTGCCAGCTCAAGGACAGAAAAACTGTTTTTT. Translation: CASSRTEKLFF.

The V and J genes are TRBV2 and TRBJ2-1, with TRBD1 matching 12 bases. Germline V gene data show CDR1 as SNHLY and CDR2 as FYNNEI. The trim removed 6 bases at V and 9 bases at J, leaving 6 bases unmatched. The CDR3 loop spans 14 amino acids. Written as DNA, the CDR3 is TGTGCCAGCAGGCACGGGACAGGGGGCATTGAGCAGTTCTTC. As protein: CASRHGTGGIEQFF. Combining the CDR3 with reference TRBV2 and TRBJ2-1 gives the whole variable domain EPEVTQTPSHQVTQMGQEVILRCVPISNHLYFYWYRQILGQKVEFLVSFYNNEISEKSEIFDDQFSVERPDGSNFTLKIRSTKLEDSAMYFCASRHGTGGIEQFFGPGTRLTVL.

This clonotype came up a few times. The gene calls are TRBV5-1 and TRBJ2-2; 10 bases are a match to TRBD2. Trimming took 3 bases from V and 5 from J; bases not matched to a gene: 10. The germline V gene has CDR1 SGHRS and CDR2 YFSETQ. The CDR3 totals 17 residues. CDR3 DNA: TGCGCCAGCAGCTCGTTTCCCGGGACTAGCGTTACCGGGGAGCTGTTTTTT. Translating it yields CASSSFPGTSVTGELFF.

This clonotype was seen ten or more times. This sequence joins TRBV20-1 and TRBJ2-3, with 8 positions matching TRBD1. V lost 3 bases and J lost 4; bases outside the gene matches: 3. Germline V gene lookup returns CDR1 DFQATT and CDR2 SNEGSKA (reference sequence). The length of the CDR3 is 13 residues. The CDR3 DNA follows: TGCAGTGCTAGGGACAGGGCCCCAGATACGCAGTATTTT. This codes for CSARDRAPDTQYF.

As to this clonotype: A much larger clonotype is one base distant, so this may be a read error. V and J are TRBV29-1 and TRBJ2-7, with D possibly TRBD1 on 5 matching bases. The germline CDR1 and CDR2 sequences are SQVTM and ANQGSEA. CDR3 length equals 13 residues. V was shortened by 6 bases and J by 7 bases, with 19 bases between the two germline ends. CDR3 DNA: TGCAGCGTAATCCGGACAATTTACAATGAGCAGTACTTC. It encodes CSVIRTIYNEQYF.

CDR3 bases: TGTGCCAGCAGCGCTCGAGGGGGGGTCACCGGGGAGCTGTTTTTT. Protein sequence: CASSARGGVTGELFF. V gene TRBV9 combines with J gene TRBJ2-2; D possibly corresponds to TRBD2 (7 bases). Deletions cut 3 bases from V and 4 bases from J, with 13 bases between. Germline V gene lookup returns CDR1 SGDLS and CDR2 YYNGEE. This CDR3 comprises 15 residues.

V usage is TRBV5-4 and J usage is TRBJ2-1; the D gene is possibly TRBD1 (5 bases). Trimming removed 0 bases from V and 8 bases from J, with 15 bases in between. The CDR3 covers 15 residues. Germline CDR1 is SGHNT and CDR2 is YYREEE (reference sequence). The CDR3 DNA is TGTGCCAGCAGCTTGGGCACGGTCCTCAGGGATGAGCAGTTCTTC. Protein: CASSLGTVLRDEQFF.

The gene calls are TRBV6-5 and TRBJ2-1; D not resolved. The germline CDR1 and CDR2 sequences are MNHEY and SVGAGI. CDR3 length: 11 residues. The V end lost 2 bases, the J end lost 8 bases, and 4 bases lay between the germline ends. CDR3 DNA sequence: TGTGCCAGCAGTTACGCCCATGAGCAGTTCTTC. Encoded protein: CASSYAHEQFF.

This clonotype has only a few counts. The rearrangement uses TRBV6-5 and TRBJ2-7; no reliable D call. V lost 0 bases and J 10 bases, leaving 19 bases between the germline ends. The germline CDR1 and CDR2 sequences are MNHEY and SVGAGI. This CDR3 has 15 residues. The CDR3 sequence: CASSYSMWRQESQYF. The CDR3 region has the DNA TGTGCCAGCAGTTACTCGATGTGGCGCCAAGAGTCCCAGTACTTC.

Comment on this clonotype: A much larger clonotype is one base distant, so this may be a read error. J is TRBJ2-7 and V is TRBV29-1; D call uncertain. The CDR3 consists of 13 residues. Germline assignment: CDR1 SQVTM and CDR2 ANQGSEA. Trimming removed 1 base at V and 7 bases at J, with 14 bases between. The CDR3 reads CSVEVRSTHEQYF. For the CDR3, the DNA is TGCAGCGTTGAAGTTAGGTCTACTCATGAGCAGTACTTC.

This clonotype was found a few times. This sequence joins TRBV20-1 and TRBJ1-2; D remains unclear. Germline CDR1 and CDR2: DFQATT and SNEGSKA (reference sequence). Between the trimmed V and J ends, which lost 2 bases and 1 base, there was a span of 8 bases. This CDR3 has 13 residues. The CDR3 here is CSARSGVNYGYTF. Here the CDR3 DNA reads TGCAGTGCTAGAAGTGGGGTTAACTATGGCTACACCTTC.

The chain couples TRBV4-2 to TRBJ1-3; no clear D. V shed 3 bases and J shed 3 bases, with 18 bases lying between them. The CDR3 runs 17 residues. CDR1 and CDR2 from the germline V gene are LGHNA and YNFKEQ. CDR3 protein: CASSHDIYQGYGNTIYF. Here the CDR3 DNA reads TGTGCCAGCAGCCATGACATCTATCAAGGGTATGGAAACACCATATATTTT.

Only a few counts were recorded for this clonotype. The V and J genes are TRBV6-5 and TRBJ2-1; 10 bases line up with TRBD2. V lost 2 bases, J lost 3 bases, and 4 bases stayed unmatched. The CDR3 covers 16 residues. The germline CDR1 and CDR2 sequences are MNHEY and SVGAGI. CDR3 sequence reads: CASSYTGLAVYNEQFF. DNA of the CDR3: TGTGCCAGCAGTTACACCGGACTAGCGGTCTACAATGAGCAGTTCTTC.

The chain's CDR3 is CASRPQGTMNTEAFF. The DNA for the CDR3 is TGTGCCAGCAGACCCCAGGGGACCATGAACACTGAAGCTTTCTTT. The rearrangement links TRBV12-3 or TRBV12-4 to TRBJ1-1; tentatively, D is TRBD1 (6 bases). The CDR3 consists of 15 residues. Trimming took off 6 bases at V and 0 bases at J, with 14 bases between the two ends.

The V gene is TRBV20-1, the J gene TRBJ2-3, with D maybe TRBD2 (5 bases). The CDR3 covers 11 residues. Germline lookup yields CDR1 DFQATT and CDR2 SNEGSKA (reference sequence). V dropped 6 bases and J dropped 8 bases, with 12 bases sitting between them. The CDR3 reads CSAGEPGTQYF. CDR3 sequence (DNA): TGCAGTGCGGGAGAGCCGGGTACGCAGTATTTT.

This clonotype was seen a few times. DNA of the CDR3: TGCGCCAGCAGCCACCGGACAGAGAACACTGAAGCTTTCTTT. This encodes CASSHRTENTEAFF. This chain uses TRBV4-1 with TRBJ1-1, with D tentatively TRBD1 (6 bases). Deletions cut 3 bases from V and 1 base from J, with 9 bases between. CDR1 and CDR2 (germline): MGHRA, YSYEKL. The CDR3 runs to 14 residues.

In this sample, this clonotype turned up a few times. This chain connects TRBV20-1 to TRBJ2-7, with 9 bases identical to TRBD1. The V segment lost 5 bases and the J segment 0 bases; nucleotides outside the gene matches: 20. This CDR3 spans 19 amino acids. Germline CDR1 and CDR2: DFQATT and SNEGSKA (reference sequence). The CDR3 loop reads CSALQLYRGPKPSSYEQYF. CDR3 nucleotides: TGCAGTGCTCTACAACTTTACAGGGGGCCTAAACCCAGCTCCTACGAGCAGTACTTC.